These 5 T cell receptor beta chains share one sample of origin, sequenced in a study of T cell responses to AZD1222 COVID-19 vaccine. The method was immunoSEQ multiplex PCR; TCRdb's version includes in-frame clones alone and lacks a portion of them. The sample contains 44,000 or so clones, 83% of which appear only once. The sample in question was peripheral blood, obtained on day 0 of AZD1222 vaccination. Every receptor here comes from an adult in good health.

This clone was observed once. V and J are TRBV21-1 and TRBJ2-7; the D call in the table, TRBD1, was not verified against the DNA. TRBV21-1 is annotated as a pseudogene. CDR3 length: 15 residues. The CDR3 coding sequence is TGTGCCAGCAGCACCCCAGACAGGGGGCGAGGCGAGCAGTACTTC. Residues: CASSTPDRGRGEQYF.

The sample holds one count of this clone. The V call is TRBV2, the J call TRBJ2-5; 13 nucleotides line up with TRBD2. CDR1 is SNHLY, CDR2 FYNNEI, per germline. The CDR3 sequence is 20 residues long. Trimming cost V 6 bases and J 1 base; bases outside gene matches: 17. The DNA for the CDR3 is TGTGCCAGCAGGAGGGCTCCGGGACTAGCGGGGCGCGGAGGCCAAGAGACCCAGTACTTC. Translation: CASRRAPGLAGRGGQETQYF.

This chain connects TRBV19 to TRBJ2-3, with D possibly TRBD1 on 6 matching bases. In germline, CDR1 is LNHDA, CDR2 SQIVND (reference sequence). Between the trimmed V and J ends, which lost 8 bases and 1 base, there was a span of 13 bases. The CDR3 covers 14 residues. Here the CDR3 DNA reads TGTGCCAGTGAAAGATCAGGGGGCACAGATACGCAGTATTTT. Encoded protein: CASERSGGTDTQYF.

The chain carries TRBV20-1 and TRBJ1-1; possibly TRBD1 for D (5 bases). This CDR3 is 11 amino acids long. In germline, CDR1 is DFQATT, CDR2 SNEGSKA (reference sequence). Between the trimmed V and J ends, which lost 1 base and 12 bases, there was a span of 12 bases. CDR3 sequence reads: CSARVAGRTFF. In DNA, the CDR3 is TGCAGTGCTAGAGTCGCAGGGCGAACTTTCTTT.

The chain combines TRBV19 with TRBJ2-6; the D gene is possibly TRBD1 (5 bases). CDR1 and CDR2 (germline): LNHDA, SQIVND (reference sequence). V was cut by 7 bases and J by 2 bases, with 15 bases left in between. The CDR3 has 16 residues. This CDR3 is CASTRIQGTGANVLTF. Written as DNA, the CDR3 is TGTGCCAGTACCCGAATTCAGGGTACTGGGGCCAACGTCCTGACTTTC.